This TCR beta chain stems from a study of T cell responses to AZD1222 COVID-19 vaccine. CDR1 is SEHNR, CDR2 FQNEAQ, per germline (reference sequence). CDR3 length: 12 residues. The V end was cut by 4 bases, the J end by 7 bases, with 9 bases between. Measured with immunoSEQ multiplex PCR; TCRdb has only the in-frame clones, and not every one. This sample has some 200,000 clones, with around 94% found just once. V is TRBV7-9 and J is TRBJ2-3, with D possibly TRBD1 on 5 matching bases. The sequencing here drew on peripheral blood, taken 28 days after the second dose of the MenACWY control vaccine. The TCR comes from an adult who received the MenACWY meningococcal vaccine as a control. The CDR3 loop reads CASSSQGNTQYF. CDR3 coding DNA: TGTGCCAGCAGCTCCCAGGGAAATACGCAGTATTTT.